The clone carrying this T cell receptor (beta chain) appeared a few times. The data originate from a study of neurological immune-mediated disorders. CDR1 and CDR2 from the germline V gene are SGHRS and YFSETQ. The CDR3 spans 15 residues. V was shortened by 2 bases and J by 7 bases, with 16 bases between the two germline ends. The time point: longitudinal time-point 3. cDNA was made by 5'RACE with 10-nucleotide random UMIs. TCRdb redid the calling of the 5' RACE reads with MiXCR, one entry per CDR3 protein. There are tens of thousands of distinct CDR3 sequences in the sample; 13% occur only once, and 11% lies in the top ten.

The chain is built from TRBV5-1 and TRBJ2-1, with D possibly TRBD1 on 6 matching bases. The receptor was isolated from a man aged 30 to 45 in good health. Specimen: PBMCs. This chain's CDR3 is CASSLRAGEWNEQFF. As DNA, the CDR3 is TGCGCCAGCAGCTTACGGGCAGGGGAGTGGAATGAGCAGTTCTTC.